These 8 T cell receptor delta chains were sequenced from one sample in a study of gamma-delta T cells after stem cell transplantation. TCRdb reanalysed the RT-PCR reads via CATT. The sample contains thousands of delta-chain clones, 13% to 15% of which appear only once. The sequenced sample consisted of gamma-delta T cells. The receptor set was obtained from a human donor. It is not recorded whose cells these are; they may come from a transplant donor.

By proportion, this clone is large. V and J are TRDV2 and TRDJ3; 7 nucleotides match TRDD3. The trim removed 0 bases at V and 3 bases at J, leaving 1 base unmatched. CDR3 length: 16 residues. Looked up from germline, CDR1 is GEAIGNYY and CDR2 is EKD. CDR3 nucleotide sequence: TGTGCCTGTGACACCGTGGGGGACTGGGACACCCGACAGATGTTTTTC. Translation: CACDTVGDWDTRQMFF.

This chain uses TRDV3 with TRDJ1; TRDD3 matches at 13 bases. J was trimmed by 4 bases and V by 2 bases; bases with no gene match: 19. There are 19 residues in the CDR3. From germline, CDR1 is TVYSNPD and CDR2 GDNSRS (reference sequence). The CDR3 here is CAFGESQNPYWGIRDKLIF. In DNA form, the CDR3 reads TGTGCCTTTGGCGAATCCCAAAACCCTTACTGGGGGATACGCGATAAACTCATCTTT.

As concerns this clone: Since a much larger clone is just one base distant, this may be a read error. The chain recombines TRDV2 with TRDJ3, with 8 bases that match TRDD3. Germline CDR1 and CDR2: GEAIGNYY and EKD. The CDR3 contains 19 residues. The CDR3 DNA reads as TGTGCCTGTGACACCGGACACTGGGGGTGCTCCTGGGACGCCCGACAGATGTTTTTC. Its translation is CACDTGHWGCSWDARQMFF.

This clone was seen only a few times. This chain joins TRDV1 and TRDJ2; unclear D gene. CDR3 size: 15 residues. The germline CDR1 and CDR2 sequences are TSWWSYY and QGS. Trimming shortened V by 0 bases and J by 2 bases, and 7 bases separated the two germline ends. CDR3: CALGELPTLTAQLFF. CDR3 in DNA: TGTGCTCTTGGGGAACTGCCGACCTTGACAGCACAACTCTTCTTT.

This clone was recorded at least ten times. V is TRDV3 and J is TRDJ1; no firm D call. The CDR3 has 16 amino acids. The germline V gene encodes CDR1 TVYSNPD and CDR2 GDNSRS (reference sequence). Trimming left V 0 bases short and J 0 bases short, with 17 bases between. The CDR3 DNA sequence: TGTGCCTTTAGGCGGGGTCAGCACCGGTACACCGATAAACTCATCTTT. Translating gives CAFRRGQHRYTDKLIF.

This clone has a handful of counts. Given a much more abundant clone one base away, this may be a read error. CDR3 protein: CACDTVTGGYAGWGTRQMFF. CDR3 sequence (DNA): TGTGCCTGTGACACCGTAACTGGGGGATACGCCGGCTGGGGCACCCGACAGATGTTTTTC. The chain employs TRDV2 and TRDJ3; 13 positions agree with TRDD3. Germline-derived CDR1 and CDR2 are GEAIGNYY and EKD. CDR3 size: 20 residues.

By frequency in the sample, this clone is medium-sized. CDR3 bases: TGTGCCTTGAGTAGGGACTGGTACGGGGGCGTGTACACCGATAAACTCATCTTT. This translates into CALSRDWYGGVYTDKLIF. The chain joins TRDV3 to TRDJ1, with TRDD3 as a possible D gene (5 bases). The germline V gene has CDR1 TVYSNPD and CDR2 GDNSRS (reference sequence). The CDR3 loop spans 18 amino acids. V lost 3 bases to trimming and J lost 0 bases, with 26 bases between them.

The table lists this clone with a few counts. This may be a read error: a much more frequent sequence differs by one nucleotide. The chain couples TRDV2 to TRDJ1; the D is unclear. Germline V gives CDR1 GEAIGNYY, CDR2 EKD. CDR3 length equals 13 residues. CDR3 coding DNA: TGTGCCTGTAACACTTACGACACCGATAAACTCATCTTT. Translation gives CACNTYDTDKLIF.